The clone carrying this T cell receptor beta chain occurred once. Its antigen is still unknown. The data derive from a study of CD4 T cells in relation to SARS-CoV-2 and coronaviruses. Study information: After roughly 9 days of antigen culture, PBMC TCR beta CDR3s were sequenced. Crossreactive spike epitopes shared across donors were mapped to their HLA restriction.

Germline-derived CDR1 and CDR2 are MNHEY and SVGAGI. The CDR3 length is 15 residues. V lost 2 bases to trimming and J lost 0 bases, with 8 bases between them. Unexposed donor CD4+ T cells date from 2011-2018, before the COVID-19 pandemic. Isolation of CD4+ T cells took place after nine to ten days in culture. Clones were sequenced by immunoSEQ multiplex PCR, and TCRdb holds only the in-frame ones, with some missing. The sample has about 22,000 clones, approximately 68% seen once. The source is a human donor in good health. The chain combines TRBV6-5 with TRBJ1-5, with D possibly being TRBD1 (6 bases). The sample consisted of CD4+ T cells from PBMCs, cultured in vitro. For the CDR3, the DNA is TGTGCCAGCAGTTACGGACAGTATAGCAATCAGCCCCAGCATTTT. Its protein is CASSYGQYSNQPQHF.